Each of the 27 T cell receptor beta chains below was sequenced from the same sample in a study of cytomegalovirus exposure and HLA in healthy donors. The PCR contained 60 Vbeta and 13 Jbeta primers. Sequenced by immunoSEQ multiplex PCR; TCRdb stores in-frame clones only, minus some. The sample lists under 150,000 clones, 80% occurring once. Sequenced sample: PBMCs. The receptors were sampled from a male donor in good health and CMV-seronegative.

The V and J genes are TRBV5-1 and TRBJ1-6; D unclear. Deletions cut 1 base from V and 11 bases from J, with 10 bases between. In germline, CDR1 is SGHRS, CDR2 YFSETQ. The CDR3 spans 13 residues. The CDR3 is CASSLTGEAPLHF. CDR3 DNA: TGCGCCAGCAGCTTGACGGGAGAGGCACCCCTCCACTTT.

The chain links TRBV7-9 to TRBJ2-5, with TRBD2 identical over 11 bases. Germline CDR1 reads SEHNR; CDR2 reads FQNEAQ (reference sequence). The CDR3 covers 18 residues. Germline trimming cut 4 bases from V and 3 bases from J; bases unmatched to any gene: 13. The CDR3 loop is CASSSTDLTSGIKETQYF. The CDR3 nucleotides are TGTGCCAGCAGCTCTACGGACCTGACTAGCGGGATAAAAGAGACCCAGTACTTC.

The CDR3 DNA is TGTGCCACAACCCCCGGGGTGGTCAATGGCTACACCTTC. Translated: CATTPGVVNGYTF. This chain joins TRBV10-3 and TRBJ1-2; no clear D gene. Germline CDR1 ENHRY, CDR2 SYGVKD. V was clipped by 10 bases and J by 6 bases, with 18 bases between them. The length of the CDR3 is 13 residues.

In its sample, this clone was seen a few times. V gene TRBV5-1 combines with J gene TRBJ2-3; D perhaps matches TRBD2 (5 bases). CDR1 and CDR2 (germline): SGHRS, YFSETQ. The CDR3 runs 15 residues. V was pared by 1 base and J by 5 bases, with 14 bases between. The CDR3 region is CASSLLAGGRDTQYF. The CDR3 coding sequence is TGCGCCAGCAGCTTGTTGGCAGGTGGGAGAGATACGCAGTATTTT.

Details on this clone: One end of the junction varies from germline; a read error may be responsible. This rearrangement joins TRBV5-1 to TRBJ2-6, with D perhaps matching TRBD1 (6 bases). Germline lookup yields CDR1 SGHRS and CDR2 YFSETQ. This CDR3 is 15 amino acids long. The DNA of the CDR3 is TGCGCCAGCAGCTTGGCCTCGGCAGGGGCCAACGGCCTGACTTTC. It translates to CASSLASAGANGLTF.

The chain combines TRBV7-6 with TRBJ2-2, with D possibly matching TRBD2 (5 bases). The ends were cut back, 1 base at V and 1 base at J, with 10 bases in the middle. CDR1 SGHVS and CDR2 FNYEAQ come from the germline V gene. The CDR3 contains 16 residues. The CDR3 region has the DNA TGTGCCAGCAGCTTAGGCGGGCGAGGGAACACCGGGGAGCTGTTTTTT. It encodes CASSLGGRGNTGELFF.

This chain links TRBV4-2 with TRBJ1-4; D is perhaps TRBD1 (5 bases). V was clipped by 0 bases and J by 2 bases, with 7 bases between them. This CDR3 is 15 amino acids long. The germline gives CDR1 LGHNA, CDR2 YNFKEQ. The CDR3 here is CASSQDGGTNEKLFF. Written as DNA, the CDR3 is TGTGCCAGCAGCCAAGACGGGGGGACTAATGAAAAACTGTTTTTT.

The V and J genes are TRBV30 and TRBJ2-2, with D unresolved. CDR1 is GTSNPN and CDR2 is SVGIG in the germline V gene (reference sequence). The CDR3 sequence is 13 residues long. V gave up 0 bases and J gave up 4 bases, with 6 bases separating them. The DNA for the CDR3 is TGTGCCTGGAGTGTACTGCCCACCGGGGAGCTGTTTTTT. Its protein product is CAWSVLPTGELFF. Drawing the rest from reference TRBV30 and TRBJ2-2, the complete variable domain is SQTIHQWPATLVQPVGSPLSLECTVEGTSNPNLYWYRQAAGRGLQLLFYSVGIGQISSEVPQNLSASRPQDRQFILSSKKLLLSDSGFYLCAWSVLPTGELFFGEGSRLTVL.

CDR3 DNA: TGCGCCAGCAAGCAGGGGTTTCGCACTGAAGCTTTCTTT. This translates into CASKQGFRTEAFF. The chain is built from TRBV10-1 and TRBJ1-1; D perhaps matches TRBD1 (6 bases). Trimming stripped 7 bases from V and 4 bases from J, with 13 bases between. CDR1 is WNHNN, CDR2 SYGVQD, per germline (reference sequence). CDR3 length: 13 amino acids.

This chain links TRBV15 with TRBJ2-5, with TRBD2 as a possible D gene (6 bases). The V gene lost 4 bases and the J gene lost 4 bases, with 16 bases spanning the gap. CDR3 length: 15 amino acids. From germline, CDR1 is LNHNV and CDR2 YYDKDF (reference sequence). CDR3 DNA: TGTGCCACCAGCACCGCTCCCACTAGCCGAGAGACCCAGTACTTC. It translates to CATSTAPTSRETQYF. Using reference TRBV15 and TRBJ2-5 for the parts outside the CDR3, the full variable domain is DAMVIQNPRYQVTQFGKPVTLSCSQTLNHNVMYWYQQKSSQAPKLLFHYYDKDFNNEADTPDNFQSRRPNTSFCFLDIRSPGLGDTAMYLCATSTAPTSRETQYFGPGTRLLVL.

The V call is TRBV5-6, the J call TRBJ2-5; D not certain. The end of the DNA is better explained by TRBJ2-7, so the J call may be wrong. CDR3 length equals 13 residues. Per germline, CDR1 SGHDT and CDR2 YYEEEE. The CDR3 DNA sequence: TGTGCCAGCAGCTTGGGAGGCAGCAACGAGCAGTACTTC. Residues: CASSLGGSNEQYF.

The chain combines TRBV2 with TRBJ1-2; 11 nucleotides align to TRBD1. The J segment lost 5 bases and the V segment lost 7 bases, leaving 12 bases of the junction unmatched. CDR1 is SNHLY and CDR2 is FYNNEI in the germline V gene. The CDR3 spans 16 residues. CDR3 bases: TGTGCCAGCACTAACTACAGGGGACAGGGGGTATATGGCTACACCTTC. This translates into CASTNYRGQGVYGYTF.

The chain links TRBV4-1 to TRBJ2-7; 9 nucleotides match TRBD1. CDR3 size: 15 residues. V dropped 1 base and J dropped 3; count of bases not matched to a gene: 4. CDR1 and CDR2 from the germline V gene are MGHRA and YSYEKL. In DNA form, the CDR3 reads TGCGCCAGCAGCCAAGGCCGGGACAGGGTCTACGAGCAGTACTTC. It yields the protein CASSQGRDRVYEQYF.

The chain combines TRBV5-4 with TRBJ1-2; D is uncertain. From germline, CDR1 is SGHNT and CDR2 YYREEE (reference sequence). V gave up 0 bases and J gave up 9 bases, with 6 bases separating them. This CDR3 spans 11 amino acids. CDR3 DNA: TGTGCCAGCAGCTTGGGGGCGAGCTACACCTTC. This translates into CASSLGASYTF.

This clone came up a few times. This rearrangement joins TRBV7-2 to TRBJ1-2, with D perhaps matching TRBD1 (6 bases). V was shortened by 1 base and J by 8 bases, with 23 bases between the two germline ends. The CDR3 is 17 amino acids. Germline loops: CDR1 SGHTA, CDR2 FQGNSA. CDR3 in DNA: TGTGCCAGCAGCTTAGAATTTGGACAGTCTTCTGGGGGAGGCTACACCTTC. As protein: CASSLEFGQSSGGGYTF.

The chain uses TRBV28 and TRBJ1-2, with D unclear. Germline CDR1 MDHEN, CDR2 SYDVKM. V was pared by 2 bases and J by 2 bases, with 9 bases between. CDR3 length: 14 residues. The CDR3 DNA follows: TGTGCCAGCAGTTTAGTGGTGGGCAACTATGGCTACACCTTC. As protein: CASSLVVGNYGYTF.

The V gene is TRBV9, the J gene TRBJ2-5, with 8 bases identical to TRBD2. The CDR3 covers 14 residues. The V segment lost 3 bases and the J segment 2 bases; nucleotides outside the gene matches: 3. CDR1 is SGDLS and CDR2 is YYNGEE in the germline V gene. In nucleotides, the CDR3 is TGTGCCAGCAGCGGACCTAGCGGGCAAGAGACCCAGTACTTC. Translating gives CASSGPSGQETQYF.

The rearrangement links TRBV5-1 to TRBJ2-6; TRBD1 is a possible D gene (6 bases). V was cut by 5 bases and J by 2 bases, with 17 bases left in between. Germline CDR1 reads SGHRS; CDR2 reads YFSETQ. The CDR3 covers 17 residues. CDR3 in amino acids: CASSRGRGEAGANVLTF. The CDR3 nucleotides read TGCGCCAGCAGTCGGGGCAGGGGTGAGGCTGGGGCCAACGTCCTGACTTTC.

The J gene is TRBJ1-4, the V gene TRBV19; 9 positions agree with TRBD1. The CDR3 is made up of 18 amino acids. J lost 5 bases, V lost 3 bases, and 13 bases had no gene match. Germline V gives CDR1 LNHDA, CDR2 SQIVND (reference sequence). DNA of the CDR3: TGTGCCAGTAGTATCCTCGGACAGGGGCCTCCTTTCAATGAAAAACTGTTTTTT. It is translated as CASSILGQGPPFNEKLFF. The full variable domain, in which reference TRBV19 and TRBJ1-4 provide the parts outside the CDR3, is DGGITQSPKYLFRKEGQNVTLSCEQNLNHDAMYWYRQDPGQGLRLIYYSQIVNDFQKGDIAEGYSVSREKKESFPLTVTSAQKNPTAFYLCASSILGQGPPFNEKLFFGSGTQLSVL.

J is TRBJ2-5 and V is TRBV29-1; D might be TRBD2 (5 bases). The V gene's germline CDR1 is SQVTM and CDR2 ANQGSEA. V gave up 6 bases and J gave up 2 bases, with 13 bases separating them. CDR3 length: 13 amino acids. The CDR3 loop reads CSVIWETQETQYF. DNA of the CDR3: TGCAGCGTCATTTGGGAGACTCAAGAGACCCAGTACTTC.

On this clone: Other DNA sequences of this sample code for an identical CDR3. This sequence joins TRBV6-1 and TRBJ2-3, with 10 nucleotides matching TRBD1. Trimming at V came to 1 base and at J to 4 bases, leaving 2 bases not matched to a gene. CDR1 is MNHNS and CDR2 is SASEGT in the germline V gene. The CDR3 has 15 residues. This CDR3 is CASSEGTGGADTQYF. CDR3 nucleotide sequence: TGTGCCAGCAGTGAAGGGACAGGGGGTGCAGATACGCAGTATTTT.

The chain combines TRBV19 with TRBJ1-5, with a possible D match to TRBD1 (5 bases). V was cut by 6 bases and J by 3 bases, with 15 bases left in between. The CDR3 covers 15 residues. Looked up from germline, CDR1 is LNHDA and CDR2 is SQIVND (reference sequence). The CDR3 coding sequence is TGTGCCAGTAGCCCGGTGGCAGGGTTCAATCAGCCCCAGCATTTT. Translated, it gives CASSPVAGFNQPQHF.

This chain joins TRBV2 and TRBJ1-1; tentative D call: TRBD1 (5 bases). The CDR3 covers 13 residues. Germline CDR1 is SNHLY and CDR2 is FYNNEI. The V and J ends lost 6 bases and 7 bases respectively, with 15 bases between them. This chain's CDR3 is CASSAGGQDEAFF. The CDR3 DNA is TGTGCCAGCAGCGCCGGCGGACAAGATGAAGCTTTCTTT.

The CDR3 is CASSPSGAYEQYF. DNA of the CDR3: TGCGCCAGCAGTCCTTCAGGGGCCTACGAGCAGTACTTC. The genes are TRBV23-1 and TRBJ2-7, with D tentatively TRBD1 (6 bases). TRBV23-1 is classed as an ORF, of uncertain function. The CDR3 has 13 residues. Trimming cost V 4 bases and J 2 bases, with 9 bases left between them.

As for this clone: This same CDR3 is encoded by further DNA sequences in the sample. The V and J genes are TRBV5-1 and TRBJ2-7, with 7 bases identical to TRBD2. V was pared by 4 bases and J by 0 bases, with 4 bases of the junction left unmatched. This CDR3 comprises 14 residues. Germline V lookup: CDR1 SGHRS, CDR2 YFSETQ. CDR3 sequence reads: CASSTGLTSYEQYF. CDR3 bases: TGCGCCAGCAGCACGGGACTAACCTCCTACGAGCAGTACTTC.

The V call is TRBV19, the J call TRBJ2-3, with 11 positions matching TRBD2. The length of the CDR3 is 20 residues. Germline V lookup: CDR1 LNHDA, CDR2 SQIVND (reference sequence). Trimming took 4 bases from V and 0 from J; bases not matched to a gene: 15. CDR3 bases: TGTGCCAGTAGTACCGAATCCCCCTCTAGCGGGGGGCGGAGCACAGATACGCAGTATTTT. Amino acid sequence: CASSTESPSSGGRSTDTQYF. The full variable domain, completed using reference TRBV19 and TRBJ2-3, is DGGITQSPKYLFRKEGQNVTLSCEQNLNHDAMYWYRQDPGQGLRLIYYSQIVNDFQKGDIAEGYSVSREKKESFPLTVTSAQKNPTAFYLCASSTESPSSGGRSTDTQYFGPGTRLTVL.

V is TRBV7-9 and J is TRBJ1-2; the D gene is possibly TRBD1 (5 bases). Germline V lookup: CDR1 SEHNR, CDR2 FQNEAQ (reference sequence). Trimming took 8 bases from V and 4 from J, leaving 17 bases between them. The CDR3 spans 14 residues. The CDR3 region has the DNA TGTGCCAGCTCGCCAGGACGGGGGTTCTATGGCTACACCTTC. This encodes CASSPGRGFYGYTF.